The 14 T cell receptor beta chains below all came from one sample that was sequenced in a study of Graves' ophthalmopathy and Graves' hyperthyroidism. RNA transcripts provided the template for amplifying TCR beta CDR3 regions. The library came from an HTBI-primed first-round RT-PCR and a second-round multiplex PCR. MiXCR was run by TCRdb on the multiplex PCR reads, yielding one entry per CDR3 protein. In the table there are over a million distinct CDR3 sequences, about 38% of which are singletons. Sample: peripheral blood or thyroid tissue (not recorded which). These receptors were taken from an adult man with Graves' hyperthyroidism.

This clonotype was seen ten or more times. The V and J genes are TRBV7-7 and TRBJ2-2; D uncertain. Germline CDR1 is SSHAT and CDR2 is FNYEAQ (reference sequence). The CDR3 contains 15 residues. Trimming removed 4 bases at V and 2 bases at J, with 11 bases between. The chain's CDR3 is CASSWARANTGELFF. CDR3 bases: TGTGCCAGCAGCTGGGCCCGGGCTAACACCGGGGAGCTGTTTTTT.

The genes are TRBV29-1 and TRBJ1-2; D is perhaps TRBD1 (5 bases). Per the germline V gene, CDR1 is SQVTM and CDR2 is ANQGSEA. Deletions cut 2 bases from V and 4 bases from J, with 17 bases between. This CDR3 contains 15 residues. The CDR3 bases are TGCAGCGTTGAACAGGGAGGGGACGAGGGCTATGGCTACACCTTC. This gives the protein CSVEQGGDEGYGYTF.

This clonotype has at least ten counts. CDR3 residues: CASSLDRNNQPQHF. The CDR3 region has the DNA TGCGCCAGCAGCTTGGACAGAAACAATCAGCCCCAGCATTTT. This sequence joins TRBV5-1 and TRBJ1-5; no reliable D call. The germline V gene has CDR1 SGHRS and CDR2 YFSETQ. V shed 0 bases and J shed 3 bases, with 7 bases lying between them. The CDR3 runs to 14 residues.

This clonotype showed up many times. The V gene is TRBV7-2, the J gene TRBJ1-2; D unresolved. Germline V gives CDR1 SGHTA, CDR2 FQGNSA. V gave up 1 base and J gave up 6 bases, with 18 bases separating them. This CDR3 has 16 amino acids. For the CDR3, the DNA is TGTGCCAGCAGCTTAGTATCGAAGTCGTCGGCTGATGGCTACACCTTC. Translation: CASSLVSKSSADGYTF.

This clonotype occurred a few times. This rearrangement joins TRBV13 to TRBJ2-7, with D uncertain. Trimming cost V 5 bases and J 3 bases, with 20 bases left between them. From germline, CDR1 is PRHDT and CDR2 FYEKMQ (reference sequence). CDR3 length: 16 amino acids. The CDR3 nucleotides are TGTGCCAGCAGCCCTCCTCCCGACCGCGGATTCTACGAGCAGTACTTC. This codes for CASSPPPDRGFYEQYF.

The chain uses TRBV3-1 and TRBJ1-6; no reliable D call. Looked up from germline, CDR1 is LGHDT and CDR2 is YNNKEL (reference sequence). The CDR3 loop spans 14 amino acids. V was clipped by 0 bases and J by 11 bases, with 11 bases between them. DNA of the CDR3: TGTGCCAGCAGCCAAGATTTGCGGGGTCCACCCCTCCACTTT. Encoded protein: CASSQDLRGPPLHF.

Many counts were recorded for this clonotype. CDR3: CASDPQGMGNTIYF. In DNA form, the CDR3 reads TGTGCCAGCGACCCCCAAGGGATGGGAAACACCATATATTTT. V usage is TRBV2 and J usage is TRBJ1-3; D is undetermined. This CDR3 has 14 residues. Trimming removed 8 bases at V and 4 bases at J, with 15 bases between. The germline V gene has CDR1 SNHLY and CDR2 FYNNEI.

This clonotype was detected many times. This chain connects TRBV18 to TRBJ2-5; the match to TRBD1 covers 8 bases. Germline trimming cut 5 bases from V and 3 bases from J; bases unmatched to any gene: 5. CDR3 length: 14 amino acids. The germline CDR1 and CDR2 sequences are KGHSH and LQKENI. In nucleotides, the CDR3 is TGTGCCAGCTCAAAGACAGGGGTGGAAGAGACCCAGTACTTC. The encoded protein is CASSKTGVEETQYF.

A single count supports this clonotype. This chain links TRBV11-2 with TRBJ1-5, with D possibly being TRBD1 (6 bases). Germline loops: CDR1 SGHAT, CDR2 FQNNGV. This CDR3 has 18 amino acids. Trimming took 5 bases from V and 0 from J, leaving 20 bases between them. Here the CDR3 reads CASSGPQGAGDSNQPQHF. The CDR3 region has the DNA TGTGCCAGCAGCGGCCCTCAGGGTGCAGGGGATAGCAATCAGCCCCAGCATTTT.

This clonotype was observed many times. The V call is TRBV7-2, the J call TRBJ1-5; possibly TRBD1 for D (5 bases). The V gene's germline CDR1 is SGHTA and CDR2 FQGNSA. The CDR3 has 13 amino acids. V gave up 1 base and J gave up 9 bases, with 10 bases separating them. Here the CDR3 reads CASSLEGLRPQHF. The CDR3 DNA follows: TGTGCCAGCAGCTTAGAGGGGTTGAGGCCCCAGCATTTT.

This clonotype appeared once. One junction end does not reproduce the germline sequence, and a read error may be involved. The chain uses TRBV10-3 and TRBJ1-1; 10 positions match TRBD1. This CDR3 is built from 17 residues. Per germline, CDR1 ENHRY and CDR2 SYGVKD. CDR3: CASSWARDRGWLSEAFF. The CDR3 bases are TGTGCCAGCAGTTGGGCCCGGGACAGGGGATGGTTGAGTGAAGCTTTCTTT.

The chain carries TRBV24-1 and TRBJ1-2, with unresolved D. Germline lookup yields CDR1 KGHDR and CDR2 SFDVKD. Trimming took 7 bases from V and 6 from J, leaving 14 bases between them. The CDR3 sequence is 13 residues long. CDR3 protein: CATRDREIDGYTF. CDR3 nucleotide sequence: TGTGCCACCAGGGATCGGGAGATCGATGGCTACACCTTC.

This clonotype was observed a few times. The gene calls are TRBV19 and TRBJ2-2; 9 bases agree with TRBD1. Germline lookup yields CDR1 LNHDA and CDR2 SQIVND (reference sequence). With V trimmed by 5 bases and J by 5 bases, 3 bases remained unmatched. The CDR3 consists of 14 residues. CDR3 coding DNA: TGTGCCAGTAGTCTACAGGGGGCAACCGGGGAGCTGTTTTTT. It is translated as CASSLQGATGELFF.

This clonotype was detected only a few times. The J gene is TRBJ1-5, the V gene TRBV24-1, with D unresolved. V lost 5 bases and J 3 bases, leaving 10 bases between the germline ends. Per the germline V gene, CDR1 is KGHDR and CDR2 is SFDVKD. This CDR3 has 14 amino acids. CDR3 nucleotides: TGTGCCACCAGTGGTCATCAGCTCAATCAGCCCCAGCATTTT. Protein: CATSGHQLNQPQHF.